This is a list of T cell receptor beta chains from one sample in a study of T-cell reconstitution after alpha-beta-depleted transplantation in children. Using its own MiXCR run on the PCR reads, TCRdb lists one record per CDR3 protein. The sample carries 250,000 to 350,000 distinct CDR3 sequences, over 8% recorded once. The sequenced sample was PBMCs from the stem cell graft donor, obtained from the stem cell graft. Every receptor here comes from a human donor who donated a stem cell graft to a child with SCID. The CDR3 runs from the conserved cysteine through the conserved F or W. D genes are given only for firm matches. Not all rows give a size; the values are once, few, many and, for expanded clones, a class.

J gene | D gene | V gene | clone size | CDR3 protein | CDR3 DNA
TRBJ2-2 | NA | TRBV21-1 | NA | CASSKGGQGERNTGELFF | TGTGCCAGCAGCAAAGGGGGACAGGGTGAGAGAAACACCGGGGAGCTGTTTTTT
TRBJ2-7 | NA | TRBV27 | few | CASSVTRGTSYEQYF | TGTGCCAGCAGTGTAACTCGCGGGACTTCCTACGAGCAGTACTTC
TRBJ2-1 | TRBD2 | TRBV20-1 | many | CSASGGAYNEQFF | TGCAGTGCTAGCGGGGGGGCATACAATGAGCAGTTCTTC
TRBJ2-3 | NA | TRBV20-1 | few | CSASRIRADTQYF | TGCAGTGCTAGTCGGATCAGGGCAGATACGCAGTATTTT
TRBJ2-7 | NA | TRBV6-5 | NA | CASSYSGTNRDEQYF | TGTGCCAGCAGTTACTCCGGGACCAACCGAGACGAGCAGTACTTC
TRBJ2-1 | TRBD2 | TRBV7-2 | few | CASSLVPSGVEGEQFF | TGTGCCAGCAGCTTAGTCCCTAGCGGGGTGGAAGGTGAGCAGTTCTTC
TRBJ2-7 | NA | TRBV4-1 | few | CASSSPGASTYEQYF | TGCGCCAGCAGTTCGCCAGGGGCGTCTACCTACGAGCAGTACTTC
TRBJ2-3 | TRBD2 | TRBV12-3/TRBV12-4 | few | CASSLGGASGETDTQYF | TGTGCCAGCAGTCTGGGGGGGGCTAGCGGGGAAACAGATACGCAGTATTTT
TRBJ1-5 | NA | TRBV20-1 | NA | CSARMNPAWGTRFRPQHF | TGCAGTGCTAGAATGAACCCGGCCTGGGGGACGCGATTTCGGCCCCAGCATTTT
TRBJ2-3 | NA | TRBV20-1 | NA | CSARDGTGLYTDTQYF | TGCAGTGCTAGAGATGGGACGGGGCTTTACACAGATACGCAGTATTTT
TRBJ2-1 | TRBD1 | TRBV5-1 | many | CASSGGQGTYNEQFF | TGCGCCAGCAGCGGAGGACAGGGAACCTACAATGAGCAGTTCTTC
TRBJ2-1 | TRBD1 | TRBV5-5 | NA | CASSSTGGSDEQFF | TGTGCCAGCAGCTCGACAGGGGGCTCAGATGAGCAGTTCTTC
TRBJ1-1 | NA | TRBV5-1 | NA | CASSSGDNKNTEAFF | TGCGCCAGCAGCTCGGGGGACAACAAGAACACTGAAGCTTTCTTT
TRBJ1-4 | NA | TRBV3-1 | NA | CASSQETIAGEKLFF | TGTGCCAGCAGCCAAGAGACAATCGCGGGGGAAAAACTGTTTTTT
TRBJ2-1 | TRBD2 | TRBV20-1 | few | CSAPVSGGIYNEQFF | TGCAGTGCCCCTGTCAGCGGGGGGATCTACAATGAGCAGTTCTTC
TRBJ2-3 | NA | TRBV5-1 | NA | CASTRGTGNTDTQYF | TGCGCCAGCACCAGGGGTACAGGGAACACAGATACGCAGTATTTT
TRBJ2-3 | NA | TRBV20-1 | NA | CSARDRAWWGTQYF | TGCAGTGCTAGAGATCGGGCATGGTGGGGTACGCAGTATTTT
TRBJ2-5 | NA | TRBV5-4 | NA | CASSQPPPGQSETQYF | TGTGCCAGCAGCCAACCGCCTCCCGGACAGTCGGAGACCCAGTACTTC
TRBJ2-7 | TRBD1 | TRBV12-3/TRBV12-4 | many | CASSTGTAFYEQYF | TGTGCCAGCAGCACCGGGACAGCCTTCTACGAGCAGTACTTC
TRBJ2-3 | NA | TRBV6-6 | NA | CASSHENTDTQYF | TGTGCCAGCAGCCATGAGAACACAGATACGCAGTATTTT
TRBJ1-6 | TRBD1 | TRBV27 | NA | CASSSRDRGQSPLHF | TGTGCCAGCAGTTCCCGGGACAGGGGGCAGTCACCCCTCCACTTT
TRBJ2-2 | NA | TRBV7-2 | many | CASRKDSGGTGELFF | TGTGCCAGCAGGAAGGACAGCGGTGGCACCGGGGAGCTGTTTTTT
TRBJ2-7 | TRBD1 | TRBV10-3 | few | CAISDPYTGDTYEQYF | TGTGCCATCAGTGACCCCTATACAGGGGATACCTACGAGCAGTACTTC
TRBJ2-2 | NA | TRBV5-6 | many | CASSYIGPVRELFF | TGTGCCAGCAGCTACATCGGTCCGGTACGGGAGCTGTTTTTT
TRBJ1-6 | TRBD1 | TRBV9 | NA | CASSVGQWDSPLHF | TGTGCCAGCAGCGTGGGACAGTGGGATTCACCCCTCCACTTT
TRBJ1-2 | NA | TRBV7-2 | few | CASSGTGSNYGYTF | TGTGCCAGCAGCGGTACAGGGTCCAACTATGGCTACACCTTC
TRBJ2-3 | TRBD2 | TRBV4-2 | NA | CASSQDPRATSGTQYF | TGTGCCAGCAGCCAAGACCCCCGGGCCACTAGCGGTACGCAGTATTTT
TRBJ1-2 | NA | TRBV14 | many | CASSQLRSNGYTF | TGTGCCAGCAGCCAACTCAGGAGCAATGGCTACACCTTC
TRBJ1-5 | NA | TRBV21-1 | NA | CASSNAGRTVHSNQPQHF | TGTGCCAGCAGCAATGCTGGGAGGACAGTGCATAGCAATCAGCCCCAGCATTTT
TRBJ2-7 | NA | TRBV15 | NA | CATSRELSGYEQYF | TGTGCCACCAGCAGAGAATTAAGCGGCTACGAGCAGTACTTC
TRBJ1-2 | NA | TRBV12-3/TRBV12-4 | NA | CASSFGGGYGYTF | TGTGCCAGCAGTTTTGGGGGAGGCTATGGCTACACCTTC
TRBJ2-1 | TRBD2 | TRBV20-1 | NA | CSARRGTSEPHEQFF | TGCAGTGCTCGTCGAGGGACTAGTGAGCCTCATGAGCAGTTCTTC
TRBJ2-2 | NA | TRBV25-1 | NA | CASSGQIGELFF | TGTGCCAGCAGTGGGCAGATCGGGGAGCTGTTTTTT